These 32 T cell receptor beta chains originate from one sample sequenced in a study of Tregs in tolerant kidney transplant recipients. Libraries were prepared by immunoSEQ multiplex PCR; TCRdb keeps only in-frame clonotypes and omits some of them. The data contain some 71,000 clones, about 88% of them singletons. The starting material was CD4+ T cells from blood, obtained before the transplant. The receptor source for this set is a human donor who received a combined kidney and bone marrow transplant.

V and J are TRBV28 and TRBJ2-1; TRBD2 matches 8 bases. Germline CDR1 and CDR2: MDHEN and SYDVKM. After removal of 6 bases from V and 8 bases from J, the junction contained 12 bases not matched to a gene. The CDR3 is 15 amino acids. The CDR3 nucleotides are TGTGCCAGCAGCGAAACCGGGACTAGTCTGTATGAGCAGTTCTTC. Translating it yields CASSETGTSLYEQFF.

This chain connects TRBV11-2 to TRBJ2-7, with 9 bases that match TRBD1. CDR3 length: 15 amino acids. Germline CDR1 and CDR2: SGHAT and FQNNGV. The V segment lost 4 bases and the J segment 3 bases; nucleotides outside the gene matches: 7. Here the CDR3 DNA reads TGTGCCAGCAGCTCGACAGGGGGTACCGTCTACGAGCAGTACTTC. Translation: CASSSTGGTVYEQYF.

The chain combines TRBV28 with TRBJ2-2, with unresolved D. The CDR3 loop spans 16 amino acids. The ends were cut back, 2 bases at V and 0 bases at J, with 10 bases in the middle. CDR1 is MDHEN, CDR2 SYDVKM, per germline. CDR3 loop: CASSLRPVSNTGELFF. CDR3 in DNA: TGTGCCAGCAGTTTACGTCCAGTATCGAACACCGGGGAGCTGTTTTTT.

The chain combines TRBV9 with TRBJ2-6; D is perhaps TRBD1 (5 bases). Germline CDR1 is SGDLS and CDR2 is YYNGEE. V was clipped by 0 bases and J by 0 bases, with 16 bases between them. The CDR3 is made up of 19 amino acids. The CDR3 DNA reads as TGTGCCAGCAGCGTAGAGGTGACAGAAATAGTCTCTGGGGCCAACGTCCTGACTTTC. Residues: CASSVEVTEIVSGANVLTF. The whole variable domain, filled in from reference TRBV9 and TRBJ2-6, reads DSGVTQTPKHLITATGQRVTLRCSPRSGDLSVYWYQQSLDQGLQFLIQYYNGEERAKGNILERFSAQQFPDLHSELNLSSLELGDSALYFCASSVEVTEIVSGANVLTFGAGSRLTVL.

The chain employs TRBV27 and TRBJ2-5; weak D call: TRBD1 (5 bases). Trimming removed 8 bases from V and 4 bases from J, with 11 bases in between. Germline-derived CDR1 and CDR2 are MNHEY and SMNVEV (reference sequence). The CDR3 has 12 residues. The DNA of the CDR3 is TGTGCCAGCGGTCGGACATCAGAGACCCAGTACTTC. Protein: CASGRTSETQYF.

V and J are TRBV7-3 and TRBJ1-1; D is ambiguous. The CDR3 sequence is 13 residues long. The germline CDR1 and CDR2 sequences are SGHTA and FQGTGA. Trimming cost V 1 base and J 2 bases, with 5 bases left between them. The CDR3 spells CASSLNRNTEAFF. In nucleotides, the CDR3 is TGTGCCAGCAGCTTAAACAGAAACACTGAAGCTTTCTTT.

The gene calls are TRBV28 and TRBJ2-7, with D perhaps matching TRBD1 (6 bases). V shed 6 bases and J shed 9 bases, with 12 bases lying between them. From germline, CDR1 is MDHEN and CDR2 SYDVKM. This CDR3 is built from 11 residues. The CDR3: CASSLDRWQYF. CDR3 in DNA: TGTGCCAGCAGCTTGGACAGATGGCAGTACTTC.

The V gene is TRBV5-1, the J gene TRBJ1-2; tentatively, D is TRBD1 (5 bases). V shed 0 bases and J shed 8 bases, with 11 bases lying between them. CDR3 length: 13 amino acids. Germline assignment: CDR1 SGHRS and CDR2 YFSETQ. The CDR3 DNA follows: TGCGCCAGCAGCTTGGAGGGGCGAGACGGCTACACCTTC. Translated: CASSLEGRDGYTF.

The rearrangement joins TRBV10-2 to TRBJ2-6; TRBD1 matches 10 bases. This CDR3 region has 16 residues. Looked up from germline, CDR1 is WSHSY and CDR2 is SAAADI. Losses at the gene ends were 5 bases for V and 4 bases for J; bases not matched to a gene: 5. CDR3 DNA sequence: TGCGCCAGCAGTCGGGACAGGGGCTCAGGGGCCAACGTCCTGACTTTC. Its protein is CASSRDRGSGANVLTF.

This sequence joins TRBV6-1 and TRBJ1-1, with D perhaps matching TRBD1 (5 bases). The CDR3 is 14 residues long. CDR1 MNHNS and CDR2 SASEGT come from the germline V gene. The germline V and J ends were trimmed by 1 base and 4 bases, with 10 bases remaining between them. The CDR3 sequence is CASSEGGKSTEAFF. CDR3 coding DNA: TGTGCCAGCAGTGAAGGGGGCAAGAGCACTGAAGCTTTCTTT.

There are many counts of this clone. The J gene is TRBJ1-1, the V gene TRBV7-9; D is uncertain. The CDR3 sequence is 13 residues long. The V and J ends lost 5 bases and 5 bases respectively, with 12 bases between them. Germline V lookup: CDR1 SEHNR, CDR2 FQNEAQ (reference sequence). In DNA, the CDR3 is TGTGCCAGCAGCGTCGAGGCCGATACTGAAGCTTTCTTT. Protein: CASSVEADTEAFF.

V gene TRBV5-4 combines with J gene TRBJ1-2, with 8 bases aligning to TRBD1. V lost 3 bases and J lost 3; bases outside the gene matches: 10. The length of the CDR3 is 16 residues. Germline CDR1 reads SGHNT; CDR2 reads YYREEE (reference sequence). The CDR3 DNA reads as TGTGCCAGCAGCTCGGGGGGAGGACAGGGCGACTATGGCTACACCTTC. Protein sequence: CASSSGGGQGDYGYTF.

The chain joins TRBV28 to TRBJ2-1; 7 positions agree with TRBD2. The germline V gene has CDR1 MDHEN and CDR2 SYDVKM. This CDR3 comprises 15 residues. The J segment lost 9 bases and the V segment lost 6 bases, leaving 14 bases of the junction unmatched. The CDR3, as DNA: TGTGCCAGCAGGGGAGCGGGACCCCATTTGGGTGAGCAGTTCTTC. As protein: CASRGAGPHLGEQFF.

The V call is TRBV6-5, the J call TRBJ1-2; 7 bases fit TRBD1. The trim removed 4 bases at V and 2 bases at J, leaving 4 bases unmatched. The CDR3 is made up of 14 amino acids. Per the germline V gene, CDR1 is MNHEY and CDR2 is SVGAGI. CDR3 nucleotide sequence: TGTGCCAGCAGTTTGGCGGACAGGAACTATGGCTACACCTTC. Its protein is CASSLADRNYGYTF.

For the CDR3, the DNA is TGTGCCAGCAGTTGGACAGGGGGAGGGTCTGGAAACACCATATATTTT. Translating it yields CASSWTGGGSGNTIYF. V is TRBV6-5 and J is TRBJ1-3, with TRBD1 matching over 10 bases. In germline, CDR1 is MNHEY, CDR2 SVGAGI. The V gene end was trimmed by 4 bases and the J gene end by 1 base; junction bases not matched to a gene: 4. CDR3 length: 16 residues.

This chain connects TRBV2 to TRBJ2-7, with a tentative D call TRBD2 (6 bases). The CDR3 runs to 15 residues. The V end was cut by 4 bases, the J end by 5 bases, with 18 bases between. Germline-derived CDR1 and CDR2 are SNHLY and FYNNEI. Here the CDR3 reads CASSGSSGRTNEQYF. The CDR3 DNA sequence: TGTGCCAGCAGTGGATCCAGCGGGCGGACTAACGAGCAGTACTTC.

In DNA, the CDR3 is TGTGCCTGGAGTGTATCCGCGGGCACTGAAGCTTTCTTT. This codes for CAWSVSAGTEAFF. The V gene is TRBV30, the J gene TRBJ1-1; D is undetermined. The CDR3 spans 13 residues. CDR1 and CDR2 from the germline V gene are GTSNPN and SVGIG (reference sequence). The V gene lost 0 bases and the J gene lost 4 bases, with 9 bases spanning the gap. The whole variable domain, remainder taken from reference TRBV30 and TRBJ1-1, is SQTIHQWPATLVQPVGSPLSLECTVEGTSNPNLYWYRQAAGRGLQLLFYSVGIGQISSEVPQNLSASRPQDRQFILSSKKLLLSDSGFYLCAWSVSAGTEAFFGQGTRLTVV.

V gene TRBV19 combines with J gene TRBJ2-7; D is possibly TRBD1 (6 bases). The CDR3 contains 13 residues. Germline CDR1 is LNHDA and CDR2 is SQIVND (reference sequence). With 5 bases removed from V and 2 bases from J, the gap between germline ends came to 10 bases. The CDR3 spells CASSSGTTYEQYF. In nucleotides, the CDR3 is TGTGCCAGTAGTTCCGGGACAACCTACGAGCAGTACTTC.

This sequence joins TRBV9 and TRBJ2-3; perhaps TRBD1 as D (5 bases). V dropped 4 bases and J dropped 0 bases, with 12 bases sitting between them. Looked up from germline, CDR1 is SGDLS and CDR2 is YYNGEE. The CDR3 consists of 15 residues. For the CDR3, the DNA is TGTGCCAGCAGCCCTGGAGACAGAAGCACAGATACGCAGTATTTT. Translating gives CASSPGDRSTDTQYF.

J is TRBJ1-2 and V is TRBV4-1; D call uncertain. V was cut by 0 bases and J by 4 bases, with 12 bases left in between. Germline-derived CDR1 and CDR2 are MGHRA and YSYEKL. There are 15 residues in the CDR3. CDR3 loop: CASSQDRAISYGYTF. The CDR3 DNA sequence: TGCGCCAGCAGCCAAGACCGTGCCATCAGCTATGGCTACACCTTC.

CDR3 coding DNA: TGTGCCACCAGCAGACACCCCGGGACAGGGGCCACCGGGGAGCTGTTTTTT. Amino acids: CATSRHPGTGATGELFF. This chain uses TRBV15 with TRBJ2-2, with TRBD1 matching 10 bases. The CDR3 is 17 amino acids. The V segment lost 2 bases and the J segment 4 bases; nucleotides outside the gene matches: 7. CDR1 is LNHNV and CDR2 is YYDKDF in the germline V gene (reference sequence).

This chain uses TRBV4-1 with TRBJ2-2; weak D call: TRBD2 (5 bases). V was clipped by 10 bases and J by 4 bases, with 16 bases between them. This CDR3 region has 14 residues. Germline V gene sequence: CDR1 MGHRA, CDR2 YSYEKL. Here the CDR3 DNA reads TGCGCCATCGCACCCGACTACAGCACCGGGGAGCTGTTTTTT. As protein: CAIAPDYSTGELFF.

This chain connects TRBV28 to TRBJ2-1; 10 nucleotides agree with TRBD2. V shed 2 bases, J shed 8 bases, and the junction held 12 bases outside the gene matches. In germline, CDR1 is MDHEN, CDR2 SYDVKM. The length of the CDR3 is 17 residues. The CDR3 region is CASSLISSGSFGDEQFF. As DNA, the CDR3 is TGTGCCAGCAGTTTAATATCTAGCGGGAGTTTCGGCGATGAGCAGTTCTTC.

The CDR3 sequence: CASAYSVSLAGETQYF. The CDR3 DNA sequence: TGTGCCAGCGCCTATTCAGTTAGTCTAGCGGGAGAGACCCAGTACTTC. The V gene is TRBV2, the J gene TRBJ2-5, with 8 positions matching TRBD2. The V gene's germline CDR1 is SNHLY and CDR2 FYNNEI. Trimming cost V 8 bases and J 4 bases; bases outside gene matches: 15. This CDR3 is 16 amino acids long.

The rearrangement links TRBV13 to TRBJ2-7; a possible D gene is TRBD2 (6 bases). The CDR3 is made up of 15 amino acids. The germline V gene encodes CDR1 PRHDT and CDR2 FYEKMQ (reference sequence). Trimming left V 1 base short and J 6 bases short, with 16 bases between. In nucleotides, the CDR3 is TGTGCCAGCAGCTTAGCCAGACTAGTCGGGGTCGAGCAGTACTTC. Amino acid sequence: CASSLARLVGVEQYF.

The V and J genes are TRBV11-3 and TRBJ2-1; 13 bases are a match to TRBD2. The CDR3 covers 17 residues. Germline CDR1 is SGHNT and CDR2 is YENEEA. J lost 0 bases, V lost 5 bases, and 4 bases had no gene match. The CDR3 reads CASSQLAGGSSYNEQFF. In nucleotides, the CDR3 is TGTGCCAGCAGCCAACTAGCGGGAGGGAGCTCCTACAATGAGCAGTTCTTC. The full variable domain, its missing parts supplied by reference TRBV11-3 and TRBJ2-1, is EAGVVQSPRYKIIEKKQPVAFWCNPISGHNTLYWYLQNLGQGPELLIRYENEEAVDDSQLPKDRFSAERLKGVDSTLKIQPAELGDSAVYLCASSQLAGGSSYNEQFFGPGTRLTVL.

The rearrangement joins TRBV6-4 to TRBJ2-1; the match to TRBD2 covers 10 bases. The ends lost 0 bases at V and 6 bases at J; junction bases unmatched: 2. The CDR3 extends over 15 amino acids. CDR1 is MRHNA and CDR2 is SNTAGT in the germline V gene. CDR3 sequence (DNA): TGTGCCAGCAGTGACTCGGGACTAGCGCGCAATGAGCAGTTCTTC. This encodes CASSDSGLARNEQFF.

This clone was seen a handful of times. The chain has TRBV6-6 and TRBJ1-3, with 8 bases lining up with TRBD1. The V gene end was trimmed by 5 bases and the J gene end by 3 bases; junction bases not matched to a gene: 6. Germline values: CDR1 MNHNY, CDR2 SVGAGI (reference sequence). The CDR3 extends over 15 amino acids. Here the CDR3 reads CASSASGQGGNTIYF. In DNA form, the CDR3 reads TGTGCCAGCAGTGCGTCCGGACAGGGTGGAAACACCATATATTTT.

This chain joins TRBV6-5 and TRBJ2-5; the D is unclear. Germline-derived CDR1 and CDR2 are MNHEY and SVGAGI. The V and J ends lost 0 bases and 2 bases respectively, with 7 bases between them. The CDR3 runs to 14 residues. This chain's CDR3 is CASSYSLKQETQYF. In DNA form, the CDR3 reads TGTGCCAGCAGTTACTCGCTAAAACAAGAGACCCAGTACTTC.

The chain is built from TRBV7-9 and TRBJ2-7, with D possibly being TRBD1 (6 bases). This CDR3 has 12 amino acids. CDR1 and CDR2 (germline): SEHNR, FQNEAQ (reference sequence). V lost 8 bases to trimming and J lost 4 bases, with 12 bases between them. The CDR3 nucleotides read TGTGCCAGCTCACGGGACATATACGAGCAGTACTTC. This encodes CASSRDIYEQYF.

The chain is built from TRBV2 and TRBJ2-7; 13 positions match TRBD2. V was pared by 5 bases and J by 5 bases, with 6 bases of the junction left unmatched. CDR1 is SNHLY, CDR2 FYNNEI, per germline. The CDR3 is 15 residues long. CDR3 in amino acids: CASSRLAGGGDEQYF. In nucleotides, the CDR3 is TGTGCCAGCAGTCGACTAGCGGGAGGTGGGGACGAGCAGTACTTC.

The chain uses TRBV5-1 and TRBJ2-1; TRBD2 is a possible D gene (6 bases). V was trimmed by 2 bases and J by 2 bases, leaving 11 bases between them. The CDR3 spans 15 residues. Germline V gene data show CDR1 as SGHRS and CDR2 as YFSETQ. CDR3 DNA sequence: TGCGCCAGCAGCTTAGAGGGAGGCCCCTACAATGAGCAGTTCTTC. Its translation is CASSLEGGPYNEQFF.